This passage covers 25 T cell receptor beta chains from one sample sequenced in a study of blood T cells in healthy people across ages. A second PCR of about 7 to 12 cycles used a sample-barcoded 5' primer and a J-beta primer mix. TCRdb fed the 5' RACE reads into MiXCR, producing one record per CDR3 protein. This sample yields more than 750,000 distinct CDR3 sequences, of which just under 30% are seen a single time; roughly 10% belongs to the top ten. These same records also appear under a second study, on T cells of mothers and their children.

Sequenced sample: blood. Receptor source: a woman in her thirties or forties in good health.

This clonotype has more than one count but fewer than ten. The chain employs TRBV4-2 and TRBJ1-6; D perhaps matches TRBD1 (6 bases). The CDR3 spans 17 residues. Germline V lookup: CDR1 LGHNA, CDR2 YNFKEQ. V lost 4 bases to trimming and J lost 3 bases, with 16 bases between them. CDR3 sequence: CASSRGQRTDYNSPLHF. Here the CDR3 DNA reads TGTGCCAGCAGCCGTGGACAAAGGACAGACTATAATTCACCCCTCCACTTT.

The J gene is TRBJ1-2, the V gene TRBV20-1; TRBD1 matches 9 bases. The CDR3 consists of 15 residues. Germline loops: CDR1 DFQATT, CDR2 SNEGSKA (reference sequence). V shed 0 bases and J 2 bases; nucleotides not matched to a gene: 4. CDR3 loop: CSARDRTGVNYGYTF. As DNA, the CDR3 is TGCAGTGCTAGAGATAGGACAGGGGTCAACTATGGCTACACCTTC.

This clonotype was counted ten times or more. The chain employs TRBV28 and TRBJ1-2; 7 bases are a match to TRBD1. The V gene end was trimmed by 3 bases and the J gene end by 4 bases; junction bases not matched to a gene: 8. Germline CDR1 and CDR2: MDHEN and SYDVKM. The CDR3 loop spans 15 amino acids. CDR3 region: CASSLAQTGSYGYTF. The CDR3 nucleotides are TGTGCCAGCAGTTTGGCCCAGACAGGGAGCTATGGCTACACCTTC.

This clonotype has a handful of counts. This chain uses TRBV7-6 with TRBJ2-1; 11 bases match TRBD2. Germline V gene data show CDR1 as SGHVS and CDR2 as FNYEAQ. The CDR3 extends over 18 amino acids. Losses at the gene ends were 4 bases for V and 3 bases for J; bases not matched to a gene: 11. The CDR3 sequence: CASSSSGGPVPNYNEQFF. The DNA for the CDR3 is TGTGCCAGCAGCTCTAGCGGGGGGCCAGTCCCTAACTACAATGAGCAGTTCTTC.

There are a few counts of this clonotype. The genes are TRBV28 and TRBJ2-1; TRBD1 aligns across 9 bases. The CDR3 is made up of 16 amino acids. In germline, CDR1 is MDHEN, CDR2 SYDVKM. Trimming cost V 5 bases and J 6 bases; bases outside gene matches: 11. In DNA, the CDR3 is TGTGCCAGCAGTCACCTCCGGGACAGGGCTGGCAATGAGCAGTTCTTC. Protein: CASSHLRDRAGNEQFF.

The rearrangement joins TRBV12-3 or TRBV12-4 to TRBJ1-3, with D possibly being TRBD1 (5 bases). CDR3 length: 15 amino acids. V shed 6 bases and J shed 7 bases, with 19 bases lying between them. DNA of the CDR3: TGTGCCAGCAGCCTCCTGGTTGGGTCAGGGAACACCATATATTTT. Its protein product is CASSLLVGSGNTIYF.

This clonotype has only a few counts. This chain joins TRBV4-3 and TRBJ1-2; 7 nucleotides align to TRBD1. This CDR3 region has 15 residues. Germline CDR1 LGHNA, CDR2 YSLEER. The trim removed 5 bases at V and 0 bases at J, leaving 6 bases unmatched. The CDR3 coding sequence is TGCGCCAGCAGCGAAGGGACAGCTGCTAACTATGGCTACACCTTC. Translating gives CASSEGTAANYGYTF.

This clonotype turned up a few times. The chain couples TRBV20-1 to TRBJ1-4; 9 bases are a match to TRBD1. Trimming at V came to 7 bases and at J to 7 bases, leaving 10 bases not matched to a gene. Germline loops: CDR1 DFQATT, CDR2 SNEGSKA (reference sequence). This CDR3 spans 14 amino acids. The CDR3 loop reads CSGTQGALGEKLFF. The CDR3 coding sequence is TGCAGTGGCACACAGGGGGCGCTCGGTGAAAAACTGTTTTTT.

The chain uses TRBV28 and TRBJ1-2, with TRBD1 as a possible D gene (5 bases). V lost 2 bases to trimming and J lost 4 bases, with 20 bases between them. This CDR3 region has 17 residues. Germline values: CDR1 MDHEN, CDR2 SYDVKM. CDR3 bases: TGTGCCAGCAGTTTAGGGGGAGGTGACATCCTCTTCTATGGCTACACCTTC. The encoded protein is CASSLGGGDILFYGYTF.

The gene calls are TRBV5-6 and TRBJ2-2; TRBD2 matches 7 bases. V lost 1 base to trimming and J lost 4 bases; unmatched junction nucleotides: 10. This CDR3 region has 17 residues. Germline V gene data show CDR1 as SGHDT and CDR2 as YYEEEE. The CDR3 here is CASSLLAFGTITGELFF. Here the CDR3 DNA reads TGTGCCAGCAGCTTGTTGGCTTTCGGGACTATCACCGGGGAGCTGTTTTTT.

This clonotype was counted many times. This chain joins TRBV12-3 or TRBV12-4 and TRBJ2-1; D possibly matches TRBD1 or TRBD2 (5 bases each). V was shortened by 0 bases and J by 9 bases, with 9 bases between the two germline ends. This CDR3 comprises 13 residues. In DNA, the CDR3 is TGTGCCAGCAGTTTAGCTACAGGACTTGAGCAGTTCTTC. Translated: CASSLATGLEQFF.

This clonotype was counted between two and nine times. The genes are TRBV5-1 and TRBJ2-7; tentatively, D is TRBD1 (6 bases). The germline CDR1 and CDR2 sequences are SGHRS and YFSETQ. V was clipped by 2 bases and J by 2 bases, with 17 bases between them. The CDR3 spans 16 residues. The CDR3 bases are TGCGCCAGCAGCTTCTTTAGCGACAGGATGACCTACGAGCAGTACTTC. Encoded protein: CASSFFSDRMTYEQYF.

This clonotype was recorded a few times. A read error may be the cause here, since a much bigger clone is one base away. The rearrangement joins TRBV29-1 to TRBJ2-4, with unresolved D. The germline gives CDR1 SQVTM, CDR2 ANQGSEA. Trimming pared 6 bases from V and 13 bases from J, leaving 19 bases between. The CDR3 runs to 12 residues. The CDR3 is CSVSLLYNEQYF. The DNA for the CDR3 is TGCAGCGTGTCCCTCTTGTACAATGAGCAGTACTTC.

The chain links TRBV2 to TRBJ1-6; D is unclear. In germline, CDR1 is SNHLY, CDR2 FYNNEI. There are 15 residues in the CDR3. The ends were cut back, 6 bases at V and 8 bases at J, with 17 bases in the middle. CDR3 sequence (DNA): TGTGCCAGCAGAGACCGTGAAGCGCGCCATTCACCCCTCCACTTT. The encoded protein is CASRDREARHSPLHF.

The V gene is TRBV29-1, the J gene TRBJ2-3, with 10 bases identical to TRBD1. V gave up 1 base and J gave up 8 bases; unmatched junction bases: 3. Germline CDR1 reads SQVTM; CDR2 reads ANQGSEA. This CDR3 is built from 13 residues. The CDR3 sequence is CSVEGTGGGTQYF. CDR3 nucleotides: TGCAGCGTTGAAGGGACAGGGGGAGGTACGCAGTATTTT.

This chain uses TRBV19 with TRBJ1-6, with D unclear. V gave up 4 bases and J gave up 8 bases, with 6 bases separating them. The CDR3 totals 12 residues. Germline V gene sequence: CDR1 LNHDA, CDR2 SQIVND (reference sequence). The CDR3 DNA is TGTGCCAGTAGTAAAGAAGATTCACCCCTCCACTTT. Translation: CASSKEDSPLHF. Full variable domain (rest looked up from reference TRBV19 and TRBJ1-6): DGGITQSPKYLFRKEGQNVTLSCEQNLNHDAMYWYRQDPGQGLRLIYYSQIVNDFQKGDIAEGYSVSREKKESFPLTVTSAQKNPTAFYLCASSKEDSPLHFGNGTRLTVT.

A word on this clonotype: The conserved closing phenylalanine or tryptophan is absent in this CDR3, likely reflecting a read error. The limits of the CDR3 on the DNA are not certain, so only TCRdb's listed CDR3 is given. Here the CDR3 reads CASRDWTTHNEQVS. The chain employs TRBV2 and TRBJ2-1. The CDR3 is 14 amino acids long, termini counted. Germline CDR1 SNHLY, CDR2 FYNNEI.

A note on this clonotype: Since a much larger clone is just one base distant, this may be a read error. CDR3 sequence: CARSFSPGAGYGYTF. DNA for the CDR3: TGTGCCCGCAGCTTTTCCCCGGGGGCGGGCTATGGCTACACCTTC. The chain combines TRBV5-5 with TRBJ1-2; D may be TRBD1 (6 bases). Per germline, CDR1 SGHKS and CDR2 YYEKEE (reference sequence). The CDR3 has 15 amino acids.

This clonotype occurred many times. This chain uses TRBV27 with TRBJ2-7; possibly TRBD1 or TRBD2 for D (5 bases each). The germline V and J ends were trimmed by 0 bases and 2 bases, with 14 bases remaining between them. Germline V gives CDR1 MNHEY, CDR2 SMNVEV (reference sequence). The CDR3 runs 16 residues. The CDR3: CASSLSRGLTPYEQYF. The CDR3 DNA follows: TGTGCCAGCAGTTTATCCCGGGGCCTAACACCCTACGAGCAGTACTTC.

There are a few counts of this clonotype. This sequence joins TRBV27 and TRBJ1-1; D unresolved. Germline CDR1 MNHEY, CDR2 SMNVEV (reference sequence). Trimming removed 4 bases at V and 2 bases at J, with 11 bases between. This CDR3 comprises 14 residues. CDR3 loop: CASSSPGRNTEAFF. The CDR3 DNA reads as TGTGCCAGCAGTTCACCGGGTAGAAACACTGAAGCTTTCTTT.

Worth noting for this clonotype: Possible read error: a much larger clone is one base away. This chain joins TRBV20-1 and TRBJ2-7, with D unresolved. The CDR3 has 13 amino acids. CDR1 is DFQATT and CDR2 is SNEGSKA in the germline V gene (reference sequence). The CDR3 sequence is CNARGRALPEQYF. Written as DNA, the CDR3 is TGCAATGCTAGAGGTCGCGCCTTACCCGAGCAGTACTTC.

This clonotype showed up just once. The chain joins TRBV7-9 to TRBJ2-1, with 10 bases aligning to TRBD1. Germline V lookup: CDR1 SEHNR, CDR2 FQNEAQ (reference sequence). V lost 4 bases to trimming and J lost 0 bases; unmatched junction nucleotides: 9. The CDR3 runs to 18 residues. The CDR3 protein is CASSSGQGVDISYNEQFF. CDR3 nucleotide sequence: TGTGCCAGCAGCTCCGGACAGGGGGTAGACATCTCCTACAATGAGCAGTTCTTC.

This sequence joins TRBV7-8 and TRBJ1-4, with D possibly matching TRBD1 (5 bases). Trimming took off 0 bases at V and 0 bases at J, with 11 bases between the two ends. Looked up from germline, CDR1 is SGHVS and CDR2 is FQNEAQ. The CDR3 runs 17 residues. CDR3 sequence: CASSLAGPLATNEKLFF. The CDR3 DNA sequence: TGTGCCAGCAGCTTAGCGGGGCCCTTGGCAACTAATGAAAAACTGTTTTTT.

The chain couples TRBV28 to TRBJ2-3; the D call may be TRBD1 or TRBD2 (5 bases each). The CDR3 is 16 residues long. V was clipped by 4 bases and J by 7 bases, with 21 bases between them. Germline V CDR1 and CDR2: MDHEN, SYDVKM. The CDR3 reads CASSSPNRGGGNTQYF. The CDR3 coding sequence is TGTGCCAGCAGTTCCCCCAACCGGGGCGGCGGAAATACGCAGTATTTT.

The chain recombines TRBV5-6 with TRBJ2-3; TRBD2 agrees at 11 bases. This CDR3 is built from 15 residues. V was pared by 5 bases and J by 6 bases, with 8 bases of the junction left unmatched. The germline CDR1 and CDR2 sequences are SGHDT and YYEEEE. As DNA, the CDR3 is TGTGCCAGCAGTTACTCAACTAGCGGGAGTGATACGCAGTATTTT. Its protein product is CASSYSTSGSDTQYF.